This T cell receptor beta chain was identified in a study of T cells of healthy individuals. TCRdb ran MiXCR on the 5' RACE reads and lists one entry per CDR3 protein. The sample consists of about 96,000 distinct CDR3 sequences, approximately 15% of them appearing once. This clonotype was counted ten times or more. CDR3 size: 13 residues. V lost 5 bases and J lost 3, with 13 bases in between. Germline loops: CDR1 DFQATT, CDR2 SNEGSKA (reference sequence). The TCR sequence derives from a human donor in good health. The chain employs TRBV20-1 and TRBJ2-5; possibly TRBD2 for D (5 bases). CDR3 residues: CSAYVWRKETQYF. The CDR3 nucleotides are TGCAGTGCTTATGTCTGGAGGAAAGAGACCCAGTACTTC.